The T cell receptor (beta chain) described here comes from a study of T cells in localized non-small cell lung cancer. The protocol was immunoSEQ multiplex PCR, while the TCRdb copy is restricted to in-frame clones and leaves out a portion. The table shows under 50,000 clones, with 86% occurring only once. For this clone: Its antigen is unidentified.

The study's findings and limits: Uninvolved neighboring lung showed the greatest T cell clonality, exceeding tumor.

CDR1 MNHEY and CDR2 SVGAGI come from the germline V gene. The CDR3 totals 16 residues. The germline V and J ends were trimmed by 0 bases and 4 bases, with 12 bases remaining between them. The starting material was peripheral blood mononuclear cells, obtained before any cancer treatment. This sequence originates from a male donor at least 60 years old with stage II lung adenocarcinoma. The chain carries TRBV6-5 and TRBJ2-2, with a weak D call TRBD1 (7 bases). Written as DNA, the CDR3 is TGTGCCAGCAGTTACTCGTGGAGGGGGCGCACCGGGGAGCTGTTTTTT. It specifies CASSYSWRGRTGELFF.